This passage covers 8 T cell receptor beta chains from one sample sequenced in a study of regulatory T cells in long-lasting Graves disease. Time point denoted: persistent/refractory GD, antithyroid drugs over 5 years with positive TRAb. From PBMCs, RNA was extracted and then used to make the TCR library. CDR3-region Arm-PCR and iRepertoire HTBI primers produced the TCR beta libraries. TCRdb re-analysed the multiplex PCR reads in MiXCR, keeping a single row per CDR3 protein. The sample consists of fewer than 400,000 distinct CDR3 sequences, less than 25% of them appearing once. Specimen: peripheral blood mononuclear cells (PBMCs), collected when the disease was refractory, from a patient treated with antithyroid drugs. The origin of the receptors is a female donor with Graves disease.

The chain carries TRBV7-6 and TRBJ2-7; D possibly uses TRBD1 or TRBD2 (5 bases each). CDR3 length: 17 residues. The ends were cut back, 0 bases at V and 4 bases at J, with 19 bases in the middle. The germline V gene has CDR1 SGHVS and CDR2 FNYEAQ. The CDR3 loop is CASSLAPGRETTYEQYF. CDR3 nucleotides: TGTGCCAGCAGCTTAGCGCCTGGCAGGGAGACGACTTACGAGCAGTACTTC.

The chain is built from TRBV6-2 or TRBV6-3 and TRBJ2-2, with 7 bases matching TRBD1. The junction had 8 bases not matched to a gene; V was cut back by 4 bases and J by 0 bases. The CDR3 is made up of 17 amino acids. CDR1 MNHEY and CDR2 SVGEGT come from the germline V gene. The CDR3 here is CASSLSRQGPNTGELFF. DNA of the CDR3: TGTGCCAGCAGTTTATCCCGACAGGGACCGAACACCGGGGAGCTGTTTTTT.

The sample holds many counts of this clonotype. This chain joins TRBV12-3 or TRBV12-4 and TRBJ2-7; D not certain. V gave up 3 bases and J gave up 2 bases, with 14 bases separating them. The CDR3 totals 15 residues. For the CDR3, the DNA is TGTGCCAGCAGTTTGCTGCGTGGCGGAGCCTACGAGCAGTACTTC. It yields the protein CASSLLRGGAYEQYF.

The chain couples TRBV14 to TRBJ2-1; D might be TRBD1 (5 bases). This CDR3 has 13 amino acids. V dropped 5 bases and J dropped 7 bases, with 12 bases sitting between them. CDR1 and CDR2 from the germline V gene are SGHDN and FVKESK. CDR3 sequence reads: CASSAGWLNEQFF. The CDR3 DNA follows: TGTGCCAGCAGCGCAGGGTGGTTAAATGAGCAGTTCTTC.

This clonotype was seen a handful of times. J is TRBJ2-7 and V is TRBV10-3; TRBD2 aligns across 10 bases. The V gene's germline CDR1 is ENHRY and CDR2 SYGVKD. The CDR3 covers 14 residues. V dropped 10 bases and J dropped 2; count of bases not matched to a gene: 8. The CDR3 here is CATLAGGLPYEQYF. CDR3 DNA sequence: TGTGCCACCTTAGCGGGAGGCCTCCCCTACGAGCAGTACTTC.

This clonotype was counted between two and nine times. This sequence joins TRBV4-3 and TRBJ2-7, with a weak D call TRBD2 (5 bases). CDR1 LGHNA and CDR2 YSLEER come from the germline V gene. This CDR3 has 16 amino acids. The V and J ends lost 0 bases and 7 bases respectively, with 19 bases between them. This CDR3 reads CASSQDVEVGVWEQYF. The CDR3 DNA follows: TGCGCCAGCAGCCAAGATGTGGAGGTAGGCGTCTGGGAGCAGTACTTC.

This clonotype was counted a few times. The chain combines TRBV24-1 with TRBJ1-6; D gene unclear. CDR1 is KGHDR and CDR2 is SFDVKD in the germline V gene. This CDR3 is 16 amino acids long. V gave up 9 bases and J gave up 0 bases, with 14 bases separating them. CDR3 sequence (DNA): TGTGCCACCGACTGGACTGGGAGCTCCTATAATTCACCCCTCCACTTT. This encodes CATDWTGSSYNSPLHF.

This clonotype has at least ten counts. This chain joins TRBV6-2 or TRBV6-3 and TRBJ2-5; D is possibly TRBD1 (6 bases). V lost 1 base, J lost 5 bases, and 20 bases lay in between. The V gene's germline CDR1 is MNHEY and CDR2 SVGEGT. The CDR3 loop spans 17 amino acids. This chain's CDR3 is CASSYFQTGQGGETQYF. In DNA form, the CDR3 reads TGTGCCAGCAGTTACTTTCAAACGGGACAAGGAGGCGAGACCCAGTACTTC.